This T cell receptor beta chain was documented in a study of T cell responses to AZD1222 COVID-19 vaccine. Study-wide results and caveats: Reportedly, nearly half the spike-specific TCRs target unmutated variant regions. Females outnumbered males among donors, who were mostly white British; clonal diversity was possibly underestimated. Increased Spike-specific TCR breadth and depth were observed after two AZD1222 doses.

Timing groups of about 4 and about 12 weeks for second doses were pooled. This clone has only one observation. Antigen specificity is unknown. V dropped 5 bases and J dropped 1 base, with 16 bases sitting between them. Germline V gene lookup returns CDR1 SGHTA and CDR2 FQGNSA. The CDR3 length is 16 residues. Here immunoSEQ multiplex PCR was the method, and the copy in TCRdb shows in-frame clones only, minus some. The repertoire holds about 26,000 clones, 88% seen once, with less than 3.5% in the top ten. The TCR originated in an adult who received the AZD1222 COVID-19 vaccine. The chain recombines TRBV7-2 with TRBJ2-3, with D possibly being TRBD2 (7 bases). The input for sequencing was peripheral blood, taken 28 days after the second AZD1222 dose. The CDR3 nucleotides are TGTGCCAGCAGCCGGGTCCGCGGGGGCCGCACAGATACGCAGTATTTT. As protein: CASSRVRGGRTDTQYF.